This T cell receptor (beta chain) was captured by sequencing in a study of T cell changes during pregnancy in multiple sclerosis. V was pared by 7 bases and J by 7 bases, with 17 bases between. The CDR3 is 13 residues long. The V gene's germline CDR1 is SGHAT and CDR2 FQDESV (reference sequence). The table came from immunoSEQ multiplex PCR; TCRdb's copy has only in-frame clones and leaves some out. The data show tens of thousands of clones, with 80% to 95% seen just once and approximately 2% held by the top ten. The TCR comes from a female donor with multiple sclerosis, enrolled in a pregnancy study. The specimen comprised peripheral blood, sampled in the second trimester of pregnancy. J is TRBJ2-7 and V is TRBV11-1; possible D gene TRBD1, 5 bases. The CDR3 DNA follows: TGTGCCAGCACCCTTCAATATGGGGCGGAGCAGTACTTC. Its translation: CASTLQYGAEQYF.